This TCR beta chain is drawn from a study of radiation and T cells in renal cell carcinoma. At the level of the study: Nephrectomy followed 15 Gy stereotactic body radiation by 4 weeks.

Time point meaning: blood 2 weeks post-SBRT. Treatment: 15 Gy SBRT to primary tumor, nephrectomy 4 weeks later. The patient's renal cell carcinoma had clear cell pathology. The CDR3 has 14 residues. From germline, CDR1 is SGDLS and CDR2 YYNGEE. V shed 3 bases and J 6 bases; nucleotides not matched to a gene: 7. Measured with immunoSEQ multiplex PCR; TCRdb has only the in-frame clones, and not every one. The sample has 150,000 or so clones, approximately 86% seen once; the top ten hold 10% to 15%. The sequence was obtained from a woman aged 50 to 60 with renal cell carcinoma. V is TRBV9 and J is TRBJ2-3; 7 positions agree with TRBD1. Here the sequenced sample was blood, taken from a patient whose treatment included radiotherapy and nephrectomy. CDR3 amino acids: CASSGGRGLDTQYF. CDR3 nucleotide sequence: TGTGCCAGCAGCGGTGGCAGGGGGTTGGATACGCAGTATTTT.